The TCR beta chain under discussion was sequenced for a study of blood T cell repertoires in COVID-19. Looking at the study overall: The samples span acute and convalescent COVID-19 from the United States, Italy and Spain.

Assay used: immunoSEQ multiplex PCR; TCRdb lists only in-frame clones, some missing. This repertoire shows 150,000 to 200,000 clones, roughly 87% found once; its top ten account for 1% to 1.5%. Per the germline V gene, CDR1 is MGHDK and CDR2 is SYGVNS. The CDR3 is made up of 13 amino acids. Trimming pared 2 bases from V and 7 bases from J, leaving 11 bases between. This sequence joins TRBV25-1 and TRBJ1-2, with no clear D. The receptor comes from a human donor with acute COVID-19. The donor label of this sample is uncertain. Sequences were obtained from PBMCs or T cells enriched from blood (not recorded which). CDR3 sequence (DNA): TGTGCCAGCAGTGAAAGGGCGGAGGGTGGCTACACCTTC. Translating gives CASSERAEGGYTF.